This record looks at one T cell receptor beta chain sequence and its context. Germline values: CDR1 MNHEY, CDR2 SMNVEV (reference sequence). CDR3 length: 17 residues. V was trimmed by 0 bases and J by 0 bases, leaving 9 bases between them. The source of the sample is a study of control samples from healthy donors and cancer patients. TCRdb's table, derived via immunoSEQ multiplex PCR, lists solely in-frame clones and lacks some. The sample consists of some 100,000 clones, around 89% of them appearing once. Sequencing used blood. V gene TRBV27 combines with J gene TRBJ2-6, with D tentatively TRBD1 or TRBD2 (5 bases each). The sequence was obtained from a young man in good health. The CDR3 sequence: CASSLSWGSSGANVLTF. CDR3 coding DNA: TGTGCCAGCAGTTTATCGTGGGGGAGCTCTGGGGCCAACGTCCTGACTTTC.